This T cell receptor beta chain was identified during a study of molecular identifiers for immune sequencing clone quantification. This clonotype was observed many times. CDR1 and CDR2 from the germline V gene are MDHEN and SYDVKM. The CDR3 loop spans 17 amino acids. V was trimmed by 2 bases and J by 0 bases, leaving 15 bases between them. TCRdb re-called the PCR reads with MiXCR, one entry per CDR3 protein. The data show 490,000 or so distinct CDR3 sequences, about a fifth seen once. The receptor was derived from a human donor in good health. Some libraries in this study had Jurkat cell RNA spiked in. Material for sequencing was naive CD8+ T cells from blood, with Jurkat cell RNA spiked in. Subset of the sample: FACS-sorted CD8+CD4-CCR7+CD45RA+ naive T cells. The genes are TRBV28 and TRBJ2-3; D is perhaps TRBD1 (6 bases). The CDR3 DNA follows: TGTGCCAGCAGTTTAATTGATCTTGGGACAAGCACAGATACGCAGTATTTT. Translating it yields CASSLIDLGTSTDTQYF.